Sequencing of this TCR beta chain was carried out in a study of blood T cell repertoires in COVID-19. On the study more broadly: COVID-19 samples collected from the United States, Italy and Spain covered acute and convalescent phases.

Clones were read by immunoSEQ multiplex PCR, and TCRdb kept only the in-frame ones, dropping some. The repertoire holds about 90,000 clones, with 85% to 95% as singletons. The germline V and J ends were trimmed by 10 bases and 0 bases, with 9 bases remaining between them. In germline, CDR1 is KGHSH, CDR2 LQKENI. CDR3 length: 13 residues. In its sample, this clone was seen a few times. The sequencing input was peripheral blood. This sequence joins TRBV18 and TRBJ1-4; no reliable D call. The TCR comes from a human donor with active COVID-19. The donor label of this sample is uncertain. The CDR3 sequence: CATRLATNEKLFF. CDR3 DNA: TGTGCCACCCGACTCGCAACTAATGAAAAACTGTTTTTT.